This TCR beta chain was captured in a study of T-cell memory formation after mild COVID-19. This clonotype showed up just a few times. Looked up from germline, CDR1 is KGHDR and CDR2 is SFDVKD. The length of the CDR3 is 15 residues. V lost 3 bases and J lost 4; bases outside the gene matches: 3. MiXCR was run by TCRdb on the 5' RACE reads, yielding one entry per CDR3 protein. This sample has about 450,000 distinct CDR3 sequences, with about 22% found just once. The source material was PBMCs or a T cell subset sorted from them (not recorded which). The TCR comes from an adult woman who had mild COVID-19 (a few samples of this study predate the infection). Cell type and time point are not known. The rearrangement links TRBV24-1 to TRBJ2-3; 10 bases agree with TRBD1. The CDR3 nucleotides read TGTGCCACCAGTGATCTAGGACAGGGGGCAGATACGCAGTATTTT. Protein product: CATSDLGQGADTQYF.